This T cell receptor (beta chain) comes out of a study of cytomegalovirus exposure and HLA in healthy donors. With 60 Vbeta and 13 Jbeta primers, the PCR was carried out. Method: immunoSEQ multiplex PCR; TCRdb's copy keeps in-frame clones and lacks some. The sample shows 85,000 to 120,000 clones, roughly 76% of them seen only once. General study results and limits: In vitro testing confirmed three CMV-associated chains as specific for CMV antigens. Later analysis showed most CMV-associated TCR beta chains appearing HLA-restricted.

This CDR3 contains 14 residues. CDR1 is SGHKS, CDR2 YYEKEE, per germline (reference sequence). V was cut by 3 bases and J by 3 bases, with 12 bases left in between. A note on this clone: The antigen remains undetermined.

The sample was PBMCs. V is TRBV5-5 and J is TRBJ1-2; D ambiguous. The receptor was derived from a woman aged 50 to 60 in good health and CMV-seropositive. CDR3 loop: CASSWVGSYYGYTF. In DNA form, the CDR3 reads TGTGCCAGCAGCTGGGTCGGGTCGTACTATGGCTACACCTTC. Combining the CDR3 with reference TRBV5-5 and TRBJ1-2 gives the whole variable domain DAGVTQSPTHLIKTRGQQVTLRCSPISGHKSVSWYQQVLGQGPQFIFQYYEKEERGRGNFPDRFSARQFPNYSSELNVNALLLGDSALYLCASSWVGSYYGYTFGSGTRLTVV.